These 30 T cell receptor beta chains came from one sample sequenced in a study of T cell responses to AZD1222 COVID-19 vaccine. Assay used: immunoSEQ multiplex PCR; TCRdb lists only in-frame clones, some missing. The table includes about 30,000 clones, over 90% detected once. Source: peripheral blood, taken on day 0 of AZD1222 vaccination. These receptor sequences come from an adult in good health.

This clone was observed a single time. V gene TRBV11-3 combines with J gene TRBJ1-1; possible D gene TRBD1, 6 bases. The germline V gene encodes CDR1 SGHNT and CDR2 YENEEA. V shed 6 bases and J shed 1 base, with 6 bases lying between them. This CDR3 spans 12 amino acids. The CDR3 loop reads CASRGQNTEAFF. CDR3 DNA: TGTGCCAGCAGGGGACAGAACACTGAAGCTTTCTTT.

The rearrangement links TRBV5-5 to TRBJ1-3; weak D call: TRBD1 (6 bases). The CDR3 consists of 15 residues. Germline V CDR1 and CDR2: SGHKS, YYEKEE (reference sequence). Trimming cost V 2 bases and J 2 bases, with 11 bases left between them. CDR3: CASSFYGTTGNTIYF. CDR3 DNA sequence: TGTGCCAGCAGCTTTTACGGGACAACTGGAAACACCATATATTTT. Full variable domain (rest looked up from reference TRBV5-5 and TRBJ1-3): DAGVTQSPTHLIKTRGQQVTLRCSPISGHKSVSWYQQVLGQGPQFIFQYYEKEERGRGNFPDRFSARQFPNYSSELNVNALLLGDSALYLCASSFYGTTGNTIYFGEGSWLTVV.

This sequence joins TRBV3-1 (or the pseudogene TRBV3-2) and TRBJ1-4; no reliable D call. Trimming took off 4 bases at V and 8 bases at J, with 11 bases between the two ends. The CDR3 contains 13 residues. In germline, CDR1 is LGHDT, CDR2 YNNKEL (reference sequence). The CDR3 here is CASSPEGREKLFF. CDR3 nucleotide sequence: TGTGCCAGCAGCCCTGAGGGTCGGGAAAAACTGTTTTTT.

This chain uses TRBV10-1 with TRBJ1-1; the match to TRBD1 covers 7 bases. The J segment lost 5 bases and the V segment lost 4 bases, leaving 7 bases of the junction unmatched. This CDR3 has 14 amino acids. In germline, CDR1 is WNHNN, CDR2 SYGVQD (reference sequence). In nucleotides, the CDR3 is TGCGCCAGCAGTGGGGAGACAGGGTGGACTGAAGCTTTCTTT. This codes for CASSGETGWTEAFF.

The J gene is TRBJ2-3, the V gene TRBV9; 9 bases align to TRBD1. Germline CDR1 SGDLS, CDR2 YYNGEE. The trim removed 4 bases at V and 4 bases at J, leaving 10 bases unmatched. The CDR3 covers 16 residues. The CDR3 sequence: CASSPPGQGVADTQYF. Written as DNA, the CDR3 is TGTGCCAGCAGCCCCCCGGGACAGGGTGTCGCAGATACGCAGTATTTT.

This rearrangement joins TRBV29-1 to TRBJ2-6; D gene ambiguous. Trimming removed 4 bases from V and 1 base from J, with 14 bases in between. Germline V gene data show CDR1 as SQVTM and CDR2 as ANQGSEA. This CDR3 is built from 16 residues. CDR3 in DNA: TGCAGCGTTGTCCCGGCGTTGGAGTCTGGGGCCAACGTCCTGACTTTC. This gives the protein CSVVPALESGANVLTF.

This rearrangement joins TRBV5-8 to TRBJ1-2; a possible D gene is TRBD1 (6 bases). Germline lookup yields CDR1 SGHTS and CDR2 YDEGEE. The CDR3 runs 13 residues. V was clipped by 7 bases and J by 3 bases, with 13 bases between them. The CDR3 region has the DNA TGTGCCAGCGCTCAGGGGATGGACTATGGCTACACCTTC. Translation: CASAQGMDYGYTF.

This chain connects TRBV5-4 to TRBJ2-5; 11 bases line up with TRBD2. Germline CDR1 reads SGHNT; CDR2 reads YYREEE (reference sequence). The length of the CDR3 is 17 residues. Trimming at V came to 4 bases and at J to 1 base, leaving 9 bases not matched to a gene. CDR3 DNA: TGTGCCAGCAGCGTGAGTCTAGCGGGAGGACCCCAAGAGACCCAGTACTTC. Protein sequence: CASSVSLAGGPQETQYF.

This CDR3 is CASSPGGAGRETQYF. CDR3 DNA: TGTGCCAGCAGCCCAGGGGGGGCGGGTCGAGAGACCCAGTACTTC. The genes are TRBV7-2 and TRBJ2-5, with D perhaps TRBD1 or TRBD2 (7 bases each). Germline lookup yields CDR1 SGHTA and CDR2 FQGNSA. Trimming shortened V by 5 bases and J by 4 bases, and 17 bases separated the two germline ends. This CDR3 has 15 amino acids.

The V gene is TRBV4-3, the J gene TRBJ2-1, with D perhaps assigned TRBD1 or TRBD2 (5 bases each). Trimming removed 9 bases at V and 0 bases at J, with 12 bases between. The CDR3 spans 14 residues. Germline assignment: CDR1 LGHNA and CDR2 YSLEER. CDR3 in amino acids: CASSYGTSYNEQFF. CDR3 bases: TGCGCCAGTTCCTACGGGACCTCCTACAATGAGCAGTTCTTC.

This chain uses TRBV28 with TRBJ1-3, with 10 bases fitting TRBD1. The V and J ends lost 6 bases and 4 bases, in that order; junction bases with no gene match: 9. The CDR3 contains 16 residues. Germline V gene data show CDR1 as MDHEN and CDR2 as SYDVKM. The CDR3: CASSRTTGGSGNTIYF. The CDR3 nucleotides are TGTGCCAGCAGCCGAACGACAGGGGGCTCAGGAAACACCATATATTTT. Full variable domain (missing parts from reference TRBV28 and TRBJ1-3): DVKVTQSSRYLVKRTGEKVFLECVQDMDHENMFWYRQDPGLGLRLIYFSYDVKMKEKGDIPEGYSVSREKKERFSLILESASTNQTSMYLCASSRTTGGSGNTIYFGEGSWLTVV.

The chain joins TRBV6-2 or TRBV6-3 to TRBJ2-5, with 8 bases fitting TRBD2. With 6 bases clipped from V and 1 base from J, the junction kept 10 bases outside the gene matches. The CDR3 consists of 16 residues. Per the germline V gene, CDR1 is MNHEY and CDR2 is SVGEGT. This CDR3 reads CASSRVPTSGQETQYF. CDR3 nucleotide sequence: TGTGCCAGCAGCCGCGTCCCCACTAGCGGCCAAGAGACCCAGTACTTC.

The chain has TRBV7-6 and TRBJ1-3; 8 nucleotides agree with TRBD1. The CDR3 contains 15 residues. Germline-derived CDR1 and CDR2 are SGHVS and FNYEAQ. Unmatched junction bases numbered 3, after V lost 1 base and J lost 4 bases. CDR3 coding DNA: TGTGCCAGCAGCTTAGGACAGGGGATAGGAAACACCATATATTTT. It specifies CASSLGQGIGNTIYF.

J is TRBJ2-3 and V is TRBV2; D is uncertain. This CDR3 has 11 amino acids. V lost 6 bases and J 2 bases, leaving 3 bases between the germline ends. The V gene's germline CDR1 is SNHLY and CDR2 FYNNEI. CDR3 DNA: TGTGCCAGCAGGGTCACAGATACGCAGTATTTT. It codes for CASRVTDTQYF.

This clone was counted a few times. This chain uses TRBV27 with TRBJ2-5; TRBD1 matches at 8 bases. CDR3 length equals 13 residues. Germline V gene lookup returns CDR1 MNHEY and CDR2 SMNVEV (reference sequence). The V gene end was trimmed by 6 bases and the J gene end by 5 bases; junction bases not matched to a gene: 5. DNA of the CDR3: TGTGCCAGCAGCACGGACAGGGAGGAGACCCAGTACTTC. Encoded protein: CASSTDREETQYF.

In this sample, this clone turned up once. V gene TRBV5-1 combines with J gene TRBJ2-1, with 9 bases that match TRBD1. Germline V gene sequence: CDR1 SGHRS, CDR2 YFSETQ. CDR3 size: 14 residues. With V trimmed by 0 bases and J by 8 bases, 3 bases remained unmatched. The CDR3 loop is CASSLAGQGDEQFF. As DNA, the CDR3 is TGCGCCAGCAGCTTGGCGGGACAGGGAGATGAGCAGTTCTTC.

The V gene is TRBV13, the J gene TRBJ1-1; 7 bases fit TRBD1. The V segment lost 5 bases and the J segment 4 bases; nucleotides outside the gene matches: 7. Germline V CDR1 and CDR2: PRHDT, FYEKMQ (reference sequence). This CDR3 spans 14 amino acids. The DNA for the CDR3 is TGTGCCAGCAGCGCCCAGACAGGGACCACTGAAGCTTTCTTT. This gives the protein CASSAQTGTTEAFF.

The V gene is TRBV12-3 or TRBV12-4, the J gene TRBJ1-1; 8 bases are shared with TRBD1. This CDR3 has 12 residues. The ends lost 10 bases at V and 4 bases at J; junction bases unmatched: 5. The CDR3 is CATTTGGTEAFF. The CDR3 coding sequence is TGTGCCACCACCACAGGGGGCACTGAAGCTTTCTTT.

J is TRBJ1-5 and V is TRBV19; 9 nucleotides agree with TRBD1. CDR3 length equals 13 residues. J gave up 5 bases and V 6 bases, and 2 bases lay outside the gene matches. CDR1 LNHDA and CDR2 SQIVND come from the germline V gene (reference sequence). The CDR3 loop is CASRRQGDQPQHF. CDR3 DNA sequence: TGTGCCAGTAGGAGACAGGGGGATCAGCCCCAGCATTTT. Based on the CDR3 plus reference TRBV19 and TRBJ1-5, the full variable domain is DGGITQSPKYLFRKEGQNVTLSCEQNLNHDAMYWYRQDPGQGLRLIYYSQIVNDFQKGDIAEGYSVSREKKESFPLTVTSAQKNPTAFYLCASRRQGDQPQHFGDGTRLSIL.

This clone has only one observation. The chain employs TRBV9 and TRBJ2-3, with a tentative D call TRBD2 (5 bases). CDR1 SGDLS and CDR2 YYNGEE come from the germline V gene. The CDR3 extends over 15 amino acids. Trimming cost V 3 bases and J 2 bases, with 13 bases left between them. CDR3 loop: CASSGPGISTDTQYF. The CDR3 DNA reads TGTGCCAGCAGCGGCCCGGGGATCTCCACAGATACGCAGTATTTT.

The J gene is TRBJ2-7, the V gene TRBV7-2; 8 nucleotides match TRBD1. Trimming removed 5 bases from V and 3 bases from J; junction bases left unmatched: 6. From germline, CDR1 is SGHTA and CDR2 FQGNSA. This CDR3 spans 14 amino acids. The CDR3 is CASSRTGQVYEQYF. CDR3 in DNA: TGTGCCAGCAGCCGCACGGGACAGGTCTACGAGCAGTACTTC.

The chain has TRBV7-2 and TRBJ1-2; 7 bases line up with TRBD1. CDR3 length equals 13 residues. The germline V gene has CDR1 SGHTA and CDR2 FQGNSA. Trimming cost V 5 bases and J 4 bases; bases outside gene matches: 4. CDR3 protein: CASSTTGVYGYTF. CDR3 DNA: TGTGCCAGCAGCACTACAGGGGTCTATGGCTACACCTTC.

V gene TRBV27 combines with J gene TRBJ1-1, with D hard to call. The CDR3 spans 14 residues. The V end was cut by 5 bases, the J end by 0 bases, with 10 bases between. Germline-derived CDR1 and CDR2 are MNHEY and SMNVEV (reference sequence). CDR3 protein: CASSPHIVNTEAFF. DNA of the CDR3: TGTGCCAGCAGTCCCCATATAGTGAACACTGAAGCTTTCTTT.

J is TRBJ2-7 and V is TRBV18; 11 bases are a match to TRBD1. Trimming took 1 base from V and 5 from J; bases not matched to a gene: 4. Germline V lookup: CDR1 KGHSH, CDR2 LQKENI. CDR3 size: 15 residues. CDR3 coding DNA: TGTGCCAGCTCACCACGGGGGGACAGGGGGAACGAGCAGTACTTC. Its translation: CASSPRGDRGNEQYF.

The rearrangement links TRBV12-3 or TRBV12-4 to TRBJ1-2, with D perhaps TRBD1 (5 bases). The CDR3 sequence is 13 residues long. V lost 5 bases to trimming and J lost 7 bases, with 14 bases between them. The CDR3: CASSGTPTPGYTF. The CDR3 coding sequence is TGTGCCAGCAGTGGGACGCCAACCCCTGGCTACACCTTC.

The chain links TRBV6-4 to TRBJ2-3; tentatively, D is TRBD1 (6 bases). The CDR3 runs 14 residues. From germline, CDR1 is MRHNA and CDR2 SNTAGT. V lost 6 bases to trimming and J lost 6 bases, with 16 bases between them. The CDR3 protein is CASSWTEDMDTQYF. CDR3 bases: TGTGCCAGCAGCTGGACAGAGGACATGGATACGCAGTATTTT.

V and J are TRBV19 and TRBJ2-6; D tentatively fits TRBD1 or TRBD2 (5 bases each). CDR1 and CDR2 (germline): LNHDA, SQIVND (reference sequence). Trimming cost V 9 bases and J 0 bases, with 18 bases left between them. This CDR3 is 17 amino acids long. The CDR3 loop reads CASLKHPGGSGANVLTF. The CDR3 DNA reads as TGTGCCAGCTTAAAACATCCTGGGGGCTCTGGGGCCAACGTCCTGACTTTC.

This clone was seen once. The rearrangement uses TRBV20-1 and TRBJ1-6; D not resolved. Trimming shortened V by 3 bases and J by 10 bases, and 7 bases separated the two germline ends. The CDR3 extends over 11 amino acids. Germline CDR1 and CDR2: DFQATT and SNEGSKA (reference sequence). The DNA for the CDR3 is TGCAGTGCTAGCGGGATGTCACCCCTCCACTTT. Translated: CSASGMSPLHF.

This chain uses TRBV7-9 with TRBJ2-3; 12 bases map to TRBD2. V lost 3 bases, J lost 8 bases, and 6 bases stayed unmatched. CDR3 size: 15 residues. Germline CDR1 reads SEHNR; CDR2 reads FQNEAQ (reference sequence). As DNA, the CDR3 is TGTGCCAGCAGCTTCCTAGCGGGAGGGCCCGCTACGCAGTATTTT. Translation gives CASSFLAGGPATQYF. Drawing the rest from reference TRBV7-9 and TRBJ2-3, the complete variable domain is DTGVSQNPRHKITKRGQNVTFRCDPISEHNRLYWYRQTLGQGPEFLTYFQNEAQLEKSRLLSDRFSAERPKGSFSTLEIQRTEQGDSAMYLCASSFLAGGPATQYFGPGTRLTVL.

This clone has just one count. The CDR3 sequence: CATSDGTGEDGELFF. The CDR3 nucleotides read TGTGCCACCAGTGACGGGACAGGGGAGGACGGGGAGCTGTTTTTT. The gene calls are TRBV24-1 and TRBJ2-2; 10 nucleotides align to TRBD1. From germline, CDR1 is KGHDR and CDR2 SFDVKD. This CDR3 has 15 amino acids. V lost 4 bases, J lost 7 bases, and 5 bases stayed unmatched.